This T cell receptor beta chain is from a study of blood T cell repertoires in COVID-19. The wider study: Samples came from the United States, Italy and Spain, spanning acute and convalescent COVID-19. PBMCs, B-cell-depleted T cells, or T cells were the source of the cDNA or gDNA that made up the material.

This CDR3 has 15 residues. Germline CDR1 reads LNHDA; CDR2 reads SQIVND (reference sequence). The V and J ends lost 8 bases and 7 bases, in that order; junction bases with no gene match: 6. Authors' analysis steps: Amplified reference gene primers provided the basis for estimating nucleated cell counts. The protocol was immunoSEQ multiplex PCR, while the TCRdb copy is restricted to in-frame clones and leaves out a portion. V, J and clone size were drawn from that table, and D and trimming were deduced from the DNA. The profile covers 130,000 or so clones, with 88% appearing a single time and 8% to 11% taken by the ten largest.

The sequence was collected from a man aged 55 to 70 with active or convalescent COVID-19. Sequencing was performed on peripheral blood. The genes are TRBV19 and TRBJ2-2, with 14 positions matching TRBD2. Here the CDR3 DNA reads TGTGCCAGTGGGACTAGCGGGAGAACGAACGGGGAGCTGTTTTTT. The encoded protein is CASGTSGRTNGELFF. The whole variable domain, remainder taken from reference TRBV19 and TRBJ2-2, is DGGITQSPKYLFRKEGQNVTLSCEQNLNHDAMYWYRQDPGQGLRLIYYSQIVNDFQKGDIAEGYSVSREKKESFPLTVTSAQKNPTAFYLCASGTSGRTNGELFFGEGSRLTVL.